This is a list of T cell receptor beta chains from one sample in a study of beta chain features in type 1 diabetes. TCRdb's copy holds only in-frame clones and misses some; the assay was immunoSEQ multiplex PCR. The table includes approximately 100,000 clones, 30% to 40% detected once. The sequencing input was stem cell memory CD4+ T cells from blood. Receptors were obtained from a woman aged 18-35 years in good health. Each CDR3 is given with its conserved first and last residue. Each record gives: V gene, D gene, clone size, J gene, CDR3 DNA, CDR3 protein. A D gene is named only where the DNA matches it firmly. For some rows the clone size is stated as once, few or many, or as a class when expanded; others skip it.

v_gene: TRBV27
d_gene: .
abundance: .
j_gene: TRBJ2-1
CDR3nt: TGTGCCAGCAGCCCCGCAGGGTCCTACAATGAGCAGTTCTTC
CDR3aa: CASSPAGSYNEQFF

v_gene: TRBV7-2
d_gene: TRBD2
abundance: .
j_gene: TRBJ2-3
CDR3nt: TGTGCCAGCAGCTTAATAAGCGGGAGGGATACGCAGTATTTT
CDR3aa: CASSLISGRDTQYF

v_gene: TRBV5-6
d_gene: .
abundance: few
j_gene: TRBJ2-3
CDR3nt: TGTGCCAGCAGCTTTGGAGGCACAGATACGCAGTATTTT
CDR3aa: CASSFGGTDTQYF

v_gene: TRBV12-5
d_gene: TRBD1
abundance: few
j_gene: TRBJ2-1
CDR3nt: TGTGCTAGTGGTTTGGTAATGGGACAGGGTGGCTCCTACAATGAGCAGTTCTTC
CDR3aa: CASGLVMGQGGSYNEQFF

v_gene: TRBV28
d_gene: .
abundance: .
j_gene: TRBJ2-7
CDR3nt: TGTGCCAGCGGTTACGGGACACCGTCCTACGAGCAGTACTTC
CDR3aa: CASGYGTPSYEQYF

v_gene: TRBV28
d_gene: TRBD2
abundance: .
j_gene: TRBJ2-7
CDR3nt: TGTGCCAGCAGTTTATGGACTAGCGGGACCCGCCAGGCCTTC
CDR3aa: CASSLWTSGTRQAF

v_gene: TRBV4-3
d_gene: .
abundance: few
j_gene: TRBJ2-7
CDR3nt: TGCGCCAGCAGCCAAATGCACAGGGGACTCTACGAGCAGTACTTC
CDR3aa: CASSQMHRGLYEQYF

v_gene: TRBV30
d_gene: .
abundance: .
j_gene: TRBJ1-2
CDR3nt: TGTGCCTGGAGTGTACTCGGAGGGCTGGGCTACACCTTC
CDR3aa: CAWSVLGGLGYTF

v_gene: TRBV7-2
d_gene: .
abundance: .
j_gene: TRBJ1-1
CDR3nt: TGTGCCAGCAGCTTGACAGGACTTAACACTGAAGCTTTCTTT
CDR3aa: CASSLTGLNTEAFF

v_gene: TRBV7-6
d_gene: TRBD2
abundance: .
j_gene: TRBJ2-7
CDR3nt: TGTGCCAGCAGCGTTAGCGGGAGCTCCTACGAGCAGTACTTC
CDR3aa: CASSVSGSSYEQYF

v_gene: TRBV7-9
d_gene: .
abundance: few
j_gene: TRBJ1-3
CDR3nt: TGTGCCAGCAGCCCGAGCTCTGGAAACACCATATATTTT
CDR3aa: CASSPSSGNTIYF

v_gene: TRBV11-2
d_gene: TRBD1
abundance: few
j_gene: TRBJ2-7
CDR3nt: TGTGCCAGCAGCTTGGGACAGGTTAGGGCCTACGAGCAGTACTTC
CDR3aa: CASSLGQVRAYEQYF

v_gene: TRBV27
d_gene: TRBD1
abundance: .
j_gene: TRBJ2-2
CDR3nt: TGTGCCAGCAGTCCCAGGGACAGATACACCGGGGAGCTGTTTTTT
CDR3aa: CASSPRDRYTGELFF